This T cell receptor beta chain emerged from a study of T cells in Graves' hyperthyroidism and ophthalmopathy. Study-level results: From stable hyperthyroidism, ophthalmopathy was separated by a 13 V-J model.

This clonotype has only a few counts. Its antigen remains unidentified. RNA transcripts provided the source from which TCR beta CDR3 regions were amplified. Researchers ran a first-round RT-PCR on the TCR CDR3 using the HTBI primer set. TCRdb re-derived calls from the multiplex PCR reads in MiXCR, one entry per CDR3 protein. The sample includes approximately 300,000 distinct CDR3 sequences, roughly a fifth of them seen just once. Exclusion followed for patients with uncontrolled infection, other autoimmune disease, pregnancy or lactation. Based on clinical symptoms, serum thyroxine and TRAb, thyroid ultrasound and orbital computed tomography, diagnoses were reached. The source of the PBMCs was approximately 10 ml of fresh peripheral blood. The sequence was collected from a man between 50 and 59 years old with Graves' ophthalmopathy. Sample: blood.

CDR3: CASSAVPGQGYSPLHF. Here the CDR3 DNA reads TGTGCCAGCAGCGCGGTACCGGGACAGGGATATTCACCCCTCCACTTT. The chain combines TRBV9 with TRBJ1-6; 9 positions match TRBD1. The germline V gene has CDR1 SGDLS and CDR2 YYNGEE. The CDR3 is made up of 16 amino acids. Unmatched junction bases numbered 9, after V lost 3 bases and J lost 8 bases.